Listed below are T cell receptor beta chains from one sample, sequenced in a study of blood T cell repertoires in COVID-19. The method was immunoSEQ multiplex PCR; TCRdb's version includes in-frame clones alone and lacks a portion of them. The sample lists about 92,000 clones, 72% seen once, with 20% to 25% in the top ten. The sequenced sample was peripheral blood. Receptors originate from a woman aged 55-70 years in a cohort sampled during active or convalescent COVID-19. The CDR3 runs from the conserved cysteine through the conserved F or W. The order of the fields is clone size, J gene, D gene, V gene, CDR3 DNA, CDR3 protein. D genes are given only for firm matches. Part of the rows lack a size; the others show once, few, many or a class for expanded clones.

clone_size: large; j_call: TRBJ2-5; d_call: NA; v_call: TRBV21-1; cdr3_nt: TGTGCCAGCAGTAGGGATAGACAGGGACCTCCAGAGACCCAGTACTTC; cdr3_aa: CASSRDRQGPPETQYF
clone_size: NA; j_call: TRBJ2-3; d_call: TRBD2; v_call: TRBV28; cdr3_nt: TGTGCCAGCAGTTTGGGGAGGGGAGAGTGGGGCACAGATACGCAGTATTTT; cdr3_aa: CASSLGRGEWGTDTQYF
clone_size: few; j_call: TRBJ2-7; d_call: TRBD1; v_call: TRBV5-1; cdr3_nt: TGCGCCAGCAGCTTGGTTGGACAGGGGGCCTACGAGCAGTACTTC; cdr3_aa: CASSLVGQGAYEQYF
clone_size: once; j_call: TRBJ2-1; d_call: NA; v_call: TRBV2; cdr3_nt: TGTGCCAGCACTACGACGGGTAGCTCCTACAATGAGCAGTTCTTC; cdr3_aa: CASTTTGSSYNEQFF
clone_size: NA; j_call: TRBJ1-6; d_call: TRBD1; v_call: TRBV4-1; cdr3_nt: TGCGCCAGCAGGCTCGGTGGGTCACAGGGGAATTCACCCCTCCACTTT; cdr3_aa: CASRLGGSQGNSPLHF
clone_size: once; j_call: TRBJ2-2; d_call: TRBD1; v_call: TRBV5-1; cdr3_nt: TGCGCCAGCAGCTTAACGACAGGGGCCACCGGGGAGCTGTTTTTT; cdr3_aa: CASSLTTGATGELFF
clone_size: few; j_call: TRBJ1-5; d_call: NA; v_call: TRBV19; cdr3_nt: TGTGCCAGTAGTATAGCCAGTTATAGCAATCAGCCCCAGCATTTT; cdr3_aa: CASSIASYSNQPQHF
clone_size: NA; j_call: TRBJ2-1; d_call: TRBD1; v_call: TRBV29-1; cdr3_nt: TGCAGCGTTGAATGGGACAGGGCCAATGAGCAGTTCTTC; cdr3_aa: CSVEWDRANEQFF
clone_size: NA; j_call: TRBJ1-2; d_call: NA; v_call: TRBV21-1; cdr3_nt: TGTGCCAGCAGCAGCGGGGGGCGGAACACCTTC; cdr3_aa: CASSSGGRNTF
clone_size: NA; j_call: TRBJ2-3; d_call: TRBD2; v_call: TRBV10-1; cdr3_nt: TGCGCCAGCAGTGAGGGGGGGGGTTCGGCAGATACGCAGTATTTT; cdr3_aa: CASSEGGGSADTQYF
clone_size: NA; j_call: TRBJ1-6; d_call: TRBD1; v_call: TRBV5-1; cdr3_nt: TGCGCCAGCAGCTTGTCGGAGGGGGCCAGGGATTCACCCCTCCACTTT; cdr3_aa: CASSLSEGARDSPLHF
clone_size: NA; j_call: TRBJ1-1; d_call: TRBD1; v_call: TRBV10-1; cdr3_nt: TGCGCCAGCAGTGATCAAGGGGGCGGCACTGAAGCTTTCTTT; cdr3_aa: CASSDQGGGTEAFF
clone_size: few; j_call: TRBJ2-2; d_call: TRBD1; v_call: TRBV5-1; cdr3_nt: TGCGCCAGCAGCTCCCGAACAGGGGGTTCCGGGGAGCTGTTTTTT; cdr3_aa: CASSSRTGGSGELFF
clone_size: NA; j_call: TRBJ2-3; d_call: TRBD2; v_call: TRBV7-8; cdr3_nt: TGTGCCAGCAGCTTAACCACTAGCGGGGGTGGAGATACGCAGTATTTT; cdr3_aa: CASSLTTSGGGDTQYF
clone_size: NA; j_call: TRBJ2-3; d_call: TRBD2; v_call: TRBV19; cdr3_nt: TGTGCCAGTAGTAGATTCCTAGCGGGGGGGCAGGCAGATACGCAGTATTTT; cdr3_aa: CASSRFLAGGQADTQYF
clone_size: NA; j_call: TRBJ2-7; d_call: NA; v_call: TRBV5-1; cdr3_nt: TGCGCCAGCAGCTCGGCCCTCGGAGGGCCCACCTACGAGCAGTACTTC; cdr3_aa: CASSSALGGPTYEQYF
clone_size: NA; j_call: TRBJ2-3; d_call: NA; v_call: TRBV10-1; cdr3_nt: TGCGCCAGCAGTGAGTCGCTCAGGGGATCAGATACGCAGTATTTT; cdr3_aa: CASSESLRGSDTQYF
clone_size: NA; j_call: TRBJ2-2; d_call: TRBD2; v_call: TRBV7-2; cdr3_nt: TGTGCCAGCAGCTTATCTAGCGGGGGGGCCGCGAACACCGGGGAGCTGTTTTTT; cdr3_aa: CASSLSSGGAANTGELFF
clone_size: few; j_call: TRBJ1-6; d_call: TRBD1; v_call: TRBV6-6; cdr3_nt: TGTGCCAGCAGTTATGGGACAGCAGATTCACCCCTCCACTTT; cdr3_aa: CASSYGTADSPLHF
clone_size: NA; j_call: TRBJ2-2; d_call: TRBD1; v_call: TRBV2; cdr3_nt: TGTGCCAGCAGTGGCCAGGACGGGACAGGGGGCAGAACCGGGGAGCTGTTTTTT; cdr3_aa: CASSGQDGTGGRTGELFF
clone_size: NA; j_call: TRBJ1-2; d_call: NA; v_call: TRBV30; cdr3_nt: TGTGCCTGGAGTGTACATTACAGGGAAGTTTATGGCTACACCTTC; cdr3_aa: CAWSVHYREVYGYTF
clone_size: NA; j_call: TRBJ2-1; d_call: TRBD2; v_call: TRBV7-3; cdr3_nt: TGTGCCAGCAGCTTTCTAGCGGGGGCCTACAATGAGCAGTTCTTC; cdr3_aa: CASSFLAGAYNEQFF
clone_size: few; j_call: TRBJ1-4; d_call: NA; v_call: TRBV2; cdr3_nt: TGTGCCAGCAGTGACGGGGGGTCGGCTGAAAAACTGTTTTTT; cdr3_aa: CASSDGGSAEKLFF
clone_size: NA; j_call: TRBJ2-5; d_call: TRBD2; v_call: TRBV5-1; cdr3_nt: TGCGCCAGCAGTCCTGTAGCGGGGGGGCTAAAAGAGACCCAGTACTTC; cdr3_aa: CASSPVAGGLKETQYF
clone_size: NA; j_call: TRBJ2-7; d_call: TRBD1; v_call: TRBV28; cdr3_nt: TGTGCCAGCAGGGGACAGAAAGACGAGCAGTACTTC; cdr3_aa: CASRGQKDEQYF
clone_size: once; j_call: TRBJ1-2; d_call: TRBD1; v_call: TRBV19; cdr3_nt: TGTGCCAGTACCTGGGGACAGGACTATGGCTACACCTTC; cdr3_aa: CASTWGQDYGYTF
clone_size: NA; j_call: TRBJ2-7; d_call: TRBD1; v_call: TRBV30; cdr3_nt: TGTGCCTGGAGTGTTGGGACAGGGGGCTTGTACGAGCAGTACTTC; cdr3_aa: CAWSVGTGGLYEQYF
clone_size: once; j_call: TRBJ2-7; d_call: NA; v_call: TRBV7-8; cdr3_nt: TGTGCCAGCAGCTTAGGATCCGGTACTGGCTACGAGCAGTACTTC; cdr3_aa: CASSLGSGTGYEQYF
clone_size: few; j_call: TRBJ1-1; d_call: TRBD1; v_call: TRBV28; cdr3_nt: TGTGCCAGCAGTTTTCCGACAGGGAGAGCTTTCTTT; cdr3_aa: CASSFPTGRAFF